These 9 T cell receptor beta chains came from one sample sequenced in a study of T cell responses to AZD1222 COVID-19 vaccine. Some clones are missing from TCRdb's copy, which holds only in-frame ones; the method was immunoSEQ multiplex PCR. This sample has some 95,000 clones, with around 89% found just once. Specimen: peripheral blood, collected 28 days after the second AZD1222 dose. These receptors came from an adult who received the AZD1222 COVID-19 vaccine.

This clone was counted between two and nine times. The chain recombines TRBV28 with TRBJ1-1, with D hard to call. From germline, CDR1 is MDHEN and CDR2 SYDVKM. V was pared by 3 bases and J by 6 bases, with 17 bases between. The CDR3 sequence is 15 residues long. CDR3 nucleotides: TGTGCCAGCAGTTTGATGCCAGCCCCGGACGCTGAAGCTTTCTTT. Its translation: CASSLMPAPDAEAFF.

CDR3 residues: CASSQVGRGEQYF. CDR3 DNA: TGTGCCAGCAGCCAAGTAGGTAGAGGCGAGCAGTACTTC. The chain couples TRBV3-1 (or the pseudogene TRBV3-2) to TRBJ2-7, with D uncertain. The CDR3 covers 13 residues. Looked up from germline, CDR1 is LGHDT and CDR2 is YNNKEL (reference sequence). V lost 1 base and J 6 bases, leaving 10 bases between the germline ends.

The chain is built from TRBV6-1 and TRBJ2-1; D call uncertain. Germline V lookup: CDR1 MNHNS, CDR2 SASEGT. V was cut by 2 bases and J by 14 bases, with 7 bases left in between. This CDR3 spans 10 amino acids. The CDR3 is CASSENLKFF. The CDR3 DNA sequence: TGTGCCAGCAGTGAAAATCTGAAGTTCTTC.

The chain combines TRBV3-1 (or the pseudogene TRBV3-2) with TRBJ2-7, with D tentatively TRBD1 or TRBD2 (5 bases each). In germline, CDR1 is LGHDT, CDR2 YNNKEL (reference sequence). This CDR3 contains 12 residues. Trimming took 1 base from V and 4 from J, leaving 5 bases between them. CDR3 region: CASSQGGYEQYF. The DNA of the CDR3 is TGTGCCAGCAGCCAAGGGGGGTACGAGCAGTACTTC.

CDR3 residues: CASSVGPSANEQFF. DNA of the CDR3: TGTGCCAGCAGCGTAGGCCCTAGCGCCAATGAGCAGTTCTTC. The chain uses TRBV9 and TRBJ2-1; TRBD2 might be the D (6 bases). The V gene's germline CDR1 is SGDLS and CDR2 YYNGEE. CDR3 size: 14 residues. V dropped 0 bases and J dropped 6 bases, with 10 bases sitting between them.

The chain has TRBV5-1 and TRBJ1-1; D gene unclear. The CDR3 covers 16 residues. Trimming pared 4 bases from V and 0 bases from J, leaving 16 bases between. The germline gives CDR1 SGHRS, CDR2 YFSETQ. Here the CDR3 reads CASSTGPVSMNTEAFF. The CDR3 nucleotides are TGCGCCAGCAGCACTGGACCGGTTTCTATGAACACTGAAGCTTTCTTT.

The chain uses TRBV12-3 or TRBV12-4 and TRBJ1-1, with D possibly matching TRBD1 (5 bases). The CDR3 runs 11 residues. Trimming removed 10 bases from V and 3 bases from J, with 9 bases in between. CDR3 sequence reads: CATRGDTEAFF. As DNA, the CDR3 is TGTGCCACTAGAGGGGACACTGAAGCTTTCTTT.

The V gene is TRBV5-1, the J gene TRBJ2-3; TRBD1 is a possible D gene (7 bases). The CDR3 is 16 residues long. Between the trimmed V and J ends, which lost 4 bases and 2 bases, there was a span of 17 bases. Germline lookup yields CDR1 SGHRS and CDR2 YFSETQ. The CDR3 loop reads CASSPGGGTPTDTQYF. Written as DNA, the CDR3 is TGCGCCAGCAGCCCCGGAGGGGGCACCCCCACAGATACGCAGTATTTT.

The chain is built from TRBV7-2 and TRBJ2-1; D remains ambiguous. Germline CDR1 reads SGHTA; CDR2 reads FQGNSA. The CDR3 extends over 16 amino acids. Trimming removed 3 bases at V and 3 bases at J, with 15 bases between. CDR3 in DNA: TGTGCCAGCAGCTTCGACCAGAGAGGAAGCTACAATGAGCAGTTCTTC. This translates into CASSFDQRGSYNEQFF.